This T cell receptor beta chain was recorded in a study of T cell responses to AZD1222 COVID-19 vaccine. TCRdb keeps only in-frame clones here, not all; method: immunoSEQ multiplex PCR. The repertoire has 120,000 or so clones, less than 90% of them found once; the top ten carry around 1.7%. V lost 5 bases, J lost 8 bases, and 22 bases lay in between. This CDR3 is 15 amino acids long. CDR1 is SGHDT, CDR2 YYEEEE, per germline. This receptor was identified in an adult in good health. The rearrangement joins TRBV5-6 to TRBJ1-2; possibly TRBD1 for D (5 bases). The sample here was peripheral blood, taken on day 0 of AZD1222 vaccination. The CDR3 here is CASSPLLGGTIGYTF. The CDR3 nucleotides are TGTGCCAGCAGTCCACTCCTCGGCGGGACTATAGGCTACACCTTC.